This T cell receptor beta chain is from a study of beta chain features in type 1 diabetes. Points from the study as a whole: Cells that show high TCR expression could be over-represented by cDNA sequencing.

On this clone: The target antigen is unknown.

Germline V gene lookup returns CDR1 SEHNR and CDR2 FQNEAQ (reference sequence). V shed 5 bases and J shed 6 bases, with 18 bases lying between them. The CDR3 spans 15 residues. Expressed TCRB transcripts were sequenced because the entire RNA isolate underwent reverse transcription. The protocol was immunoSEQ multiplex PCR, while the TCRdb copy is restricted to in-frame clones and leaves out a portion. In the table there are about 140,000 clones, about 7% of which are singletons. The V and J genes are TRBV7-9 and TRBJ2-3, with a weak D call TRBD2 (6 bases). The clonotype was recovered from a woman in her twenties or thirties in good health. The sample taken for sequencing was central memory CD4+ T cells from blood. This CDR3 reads CASSRLAGTRDTQYF. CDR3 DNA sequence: TGTGCCAGCAGCCGCCTGGCGGGAACGCGGGATACGCAGTATTTT.